This TCR beta chain was sequenced during a study of beta chain features in type 1 diabetes. Overall study findings and caveats: TCRB CDR3 length was moderately but significantly reduced in all four CD4+ subsets of Type 1 diabetes patients. HLA effects on TCRB rearrangement stayed unresolved here.

This clone was seen only a few times. Its matching antigen is unknown. Since all of the isolated RNA was reverse transcribed, expressed TCRB transcripts were what got sequenced. TCRdb's table, derived via immunoSEQ multiplex PCR, lists solely in-frame clones and lacks some. The table lists more than 250,000 clones, roughly 20% of them singletons. The length of the CDR3 is 14 residues. After removal of 6 bases from V and 2 bases from J, the junction contained 2 bases not matched to a gene. In germline, CDR1 is WSHSY, CDR2 SAAADI. This chain connects TRBV10-2 to TRBJ1-5, with TRBD1 identical over 9 bases. The sequenced material came from naive CD4+ T cells from blood. The TCR sequence derives from a middle-aged woman with type 1 diabetes. The CDR3 sequence is CASSRDRGNQPQHF. The DNA for the CDR3 is TGCGCCAGCAGCCGGGACAGGGGCAATCAGCCCCAGCATTTT.